This T cell receptor (beta chain) originates from a study of neurological immune-mediated disorders. Ten or more counts support this clonotype. The target antigen is unknown. Study conclusions and caveats: The multiple sclerosis repertoire cluster was associated with no clinical or MRI feature. Levels of TCR clonal expansion peaked in HTLV-1-associated myelopathy and reached their lowest in multiple sclerosis, under those of healthy controls.

Every sequencing run gave over 200 million TCR-beta sequences, taken from 15-18 subjects. TCRdb ran MiXCR on the 5' RACE reads and lists one entry per CDR3 protein. The sample comprises tens of thousands of distinct CDR3 sequences, approximately 4.3% of which are singletons, and 5% to 6% rests with the top ten. Time point noted: longitudinal time-point 3. This clonotype was obtained from a woman aged 60-75 years with multiple sclerosis. Specimen: PBMCs.

The CDR3 region has the DNA TGTGCCAGCAGCTTATTTGGGGCCAGTTCACCCCTCCACTTT. This translates into CASSLFGASSPLHF. The rearrangement links TRBV7-6 to TRBJ1-6, with D possibly matching TRBD1 (5 bases). Trimming removed 2 bases at V and 9 bases at J, with 11 bases between. The CDR3 loop spans 14 amino acids. Germline lookup yields CDR1 SGHVS and CDR2 FNYEAQ.